These 14 T cell receptor beta chains were sequenced from one sample in a study of CD8 T cells in Susac syndrome. The RNA, roughly 0.5 to 1 ug, was put through reverse transcription using random hexamers. TCRdb fed the immunoSEQ multiplex PCR reads into MiXCR, producing one record per CDR3 protein. The profile shows around 150,000 distinct CDR3 sequences, around 96% of them singletons. Sequenced input: CD4+ T cells from PBMCs. Receptors originate from a human donor with multiple sclerosis.

The chain has TRBV11-2 and TRBJ2-7, with 9 positions matching TRBD2. CDR1 and CDR2 from the germline V gene are SGHAT and FQNNGV. The CDR3 is made up of 13 amino acids. V was clipped by 4 bases and J by 11 bases; unmatched bases: 9. For the CDR3, the DNA is TGTGCCAGCAGCTCCGGACTAGCGAGCGTTGAGTACTTC. Its translation: CASSSGLASVEYF. The whole variable domain, remainder taken from reference TRBV11-2 and TRBJ2-7, is EAGVAQSPRYKIIEKRQSVAFWCNPISGHATLYWYQQILGQGPKLLIQFQNNGVVDDSQLPKDRFSAERLKGVDSTLKIQPAKLEDSAVYLCASSSGLASVEYFGPGTRLTVT.

V is TRBV24-1 and J is TRBJ2-1; D may be TRBD1 (5 bases). Germline V lookup: CDR1 KGHDR, CDR2 SFDVKD. V shed 3 bases and J shed 5 bases, with 13 bases lying between them. The CDR3 covers 15 residues. CDR3 DNA sequence: TGTGCCACCAGTGATGTGACAGACTGGGACAATGAGCAGTTCTTC. Residues: CATSDVTDWDNEQFF.

J is TRBJ2-7 and V is TRBV20-1; D gene ambiguous. This CDR3 region has 13 residues. Deletions cut 3 bases from V and 3 bases from J, with 12 bases between. Germline-derived CDR1 and CDR2 are DFQATT and SNEGSKA (reference sequence). The CDR3 DNA reads TGCAGTGCTAGCCATACTCCGAACTACGAGCAGTACTTC. Its translation: CSASHTPNYEQYF.

The chain couples TRBV29-1 to TRBJ2-3; 9 positions match TRBD2. Per the germline V gene, CDR1 is SQVTM and CDR2 is ANQGSEA. This CDR3 is 15 amino acids long. With V trimmed by 6 bases and J by 2 bases, 9 bases remained unmatched. CDR3 bases: TGCAGCGTGGGACTAGCTATGAGCTTCACAGATACGCAGTATTTT. It yields the protein CSVGLAMSFTDTQYF.

The rearrangement links TRBV18 to TRBJ2-7; possible D gene TRBD1, 6 bases. CDR3 length: 13 amino acids. Trimming shortened V by 0 bases and J by 6 bases, and 9 bases separated the two germline ends. Germline CDR1 and CDR2: KGHSH and LQKENI. In DNA, the CDR3 is TGTGCCAGCTCACCACCGGTAGGGGGCGAGCAGTACTTC. It codes for CASSPPVGGEQYF.

The J gene is TRBJ1-2, the V gene TRBV11-2; D unclear. The CDR3 contains 15 residues. CDR1 is SGHAT and CDR2 is FQNNGV in the germline V gene. Trimming removed 1 base at V and 8 bases at J, with 17 bases between. The CDR3, as DNA: TGTGCCAGCAGCTTAGGCCCCGAGAGGGTAAGGGGCTACACCTTC. Translation gives CASSLGPERVRGYTF.

This chain links TRBV20-1 with TRBJ1-3; D gene ambiguous. From germline, CDR1 is DFQATT and CDR2 SNEGSKA (reference sequence). The CDR3 is 15 residues long. V was clipped by 3 bases and J by 0 bases, with 12 bases between them. CDR3 coding DNA: TGCAGTGCTAGTACCACAGAGCTCTCTGGAAACACCATATATTTT. It codes for CSASTTELSGNTIYF.

The chain employs TRBV11-2 and TRBJ2-1; no definite D call. V dropped 3 bases and J dropped 8 bases, with 5 bases sitting between them. The CDR3 consists of 11 residues. The V gene's germline CDR1 is SGHAT and CDR2 FQNNGV. This CDR3 reads CASSLLHEQFF. CDR3 nucleotide sequence: TGTGCCAGCAGCTTGCTACATGAGCAGTTCTTC.

Only a few counts were recorded for this clonotype. The chain links TRBV20-1 to TRBJ2-3, with 7 bases fitting TRBD1. CDR3 size: 15 residues. Unmatched junction bases numbered 3, after V lost 0 bases and J lost 0 bases. Germline lookup yields CDR1 DFQATT and CDR2 SNEGSKA (reference sequence). The CDR3 protein is CSARDFRGSTDTQYF. CDR3 in DNA: TGCAGTGCTAGAGATTTCAGGGGGAGCACAGATACGCAGTATTTT.

The rearrangement links TRBV5-1 to TRBJ2-1; D may match TRBD1 or TRBD2 (5 bases each). The germline gives CDR1 SGHRS, CDR2 YFSETQ. Between the trimmed V and J ends, which lost 6 bases and 7 bases, there was a span of 20 bases. This CDR3 spans 15 amino acids. CDR3 nucleotide sequence: TGCGCCAGCAATCTGTGGGACCCGGGACGGAATGAGCAGTTCTTC. It specifies CASNLWDPGRNEQFF.

V and J are TRBV24-1 and TRBJ2-2; D unclear. The CDR3 loop spans 15 amino acids. The V gene's germline CDR1 is KGHDR and CDR2 SFDVKD. Trimming cost V 4 bases and J 2 bases, with 10 bases left between them. CDR3: CATSEGPRNTGELFF. The DNA for the CDR3 is TGTGCCACCAGTGAGGGTCCTAGAAACACCGGGGAGCTGTTTTTT.

J is TRBJ2-7 and V is TRBV20-1; no definite D call. Germline CDR1 and CDR2: DFQATT and SNEGSKA (reference sequence). The CDR3 spans 16 residues. V was clipped by 1 base and J by 0 bases, with 16 bases between them. CDR3: CSARAQITSRSYEQYF. The CDR3 nucleotides are TGCAGTGCTAGAGCCCAGATCACCAGTCGCTCCTACGAGCAGTACTTC.

The chain is built from TRBV15 and TRBJ1-1; D is uncertain. The germline V gene has CDR1 LNHNV and CDR2 YYDKDF (reference sequence). The V and J ends lost 0 bases and 2 bases respectively, with 7 bases between them. The length of the CDR3 is 14 residues. CDR3 loop: CATSRDWSNTEAFF. In DNA form, the CDR3 reads TGTGCCACCAGCAGAGATTGGAGTAACACTGAAGCTTTCTTT.

This sequence joins TRBV30 and TRBJ1-1; no clear D. CDR3 length: 12 amino acids. Germline CDR1 GTSNPN, CDR2 SVGIG (reference sequence). Trimming left V 1 base short and J 1 base short, with 4 bases between. CDR3 sequence (DNA): TGTGCCTGGAGTGGGAGGAACACTGAAGCTTTCTTT. As protein: CAWSGRNTEAFF.